The 14 T cell receptor beta chains listed next were all sequenced from one sample in a study of blood T cell repertoires in COVID-19. The assay was immunoSEQ multiplex PCR, and TCRdb's table has in-frame clones only and misses some. The table includes roughly 370,000 clones, approximately 87% detected once. The source material was PBMCs or T cells enriched from blood (not recorded which). The receptors derive from a woman aged 45-65 years who had recovered from COVID-19.

The genes are TRBV30 and TRBJ1-4, with D possibly being TRBD1 (6 bases). CDR3 length: 15 amino acids. Trimming took 0 bases from V and 2 from J, leaving 10 bases between them. The V gene's germline CDR1 is GTSNPN and CDR2 SVGIG (reference sequence). Here the CDR3 reads CAWSVGTSTNEKLFF. In DNA, the CDR3 is TGTGCCTGGAGTGTAGGGACAAGTACTAATGAAAAACTGTTTTTT.

This chain links TRBV5-8 with TRBJ1-5; possibly TRBD1 for D (6 bases). Trimming stripped 0 bases from V and 5 bases from J, with 15 bases between. Looked up from germline, CDR1 is SGHTS and CDR2 is YDEGEE. The CDR3 has 16 residues. CDR3 residues: CASSLVVGGLDQPQHF. DNA of the CDR3: TGTGCCAGCAGCTTGGTCGTCGGGGGGCTGGATCAGCCCCAGCATTTT.

This sequence joins TRBV6-4 and TRBJ2-2; 10 bases are a match to TRBD2. Germline V gives CDR1 MRHNA, CDR2 SNTAGT. The trim removed 0 bases at V and 2 bases at J, leaving 6 bases unmatched. The CDR3 runs to 18 residues. The CDR3 reads CASSDSNLAGVNTGELFF. CDR3 nucleotides: TGTGCCAGCAGTGACTCGAATCTAGCGGGGGTAAACACCGGGGAGCTGTTTTTT.

This clone was counted between two and nine times. The chain couples TRBV9 to TRBJ1-1, with TRBD1 identical over 7 bases. CDR1 SGDLS and CDR2 YYNGEE come from the germline V gene. The CDR3 consists of 16 residues. V gave up 0 bases and J gave up 4 bases; unmatched junction bases: 9. The CDR3 sequence is CASSVGAGGLGTEAFF. The CDR3 nucleotides are TGTGCCAGCAGCGTAGGTGCAGGGGGATTGGGCACTGAAGCTTTCTTT. The full variable domain, with the rest looked up from reference TRBV9 and TRBJ1-1, is DSGVTQTPKHLITATGQRVTLRCSPRSGDLSVYWYQQSLDQGLQFLIQYYNGEERAKGNILERFSAQQFPDLHSELNLSSLELGDSALYFCASSVGAGGLGTEAFFGQGTRLTVV.

Details on this clone: This specimen includes other DNA sequences encoding the same CDR3. The CDR3: CASSQGAGQPQHF. The CDR3 DNA reads TGTGCCAGCAGCCAAGGGGCAGGTCAGCCCCAGCATTTT. The chain employs TRBV3-1 (or the pseudogene TRBV3-2) and TRBJ1-5, with unresolved D. Trimming stripped 1 base from V and 6 bases from J, with 7 bases between. Germline lookup yields CDR1 LGHDT and CDR2 YNNKEL (reference sequence). This CDR3 comprises 13 residues.

CDR3 amino acids: CASSGQGRADTQYF. Written as DNA, the CDR3 is TGTGCCAGCAGCGGACAGGGGAGGGCAGATACGCAGTATTTT. The chain links TRBV2 to TRBJ2-3; 9 bases are shared with TRBD1. The CDR3 runs to 14 residues. Losses at the gene ends were 6 bases for V and 4 bases for J; bases not matched to a gene: 5. Looked up from germline, CDR1 is SNHLY and CDR2 is FYNNEI.

The chain combines TRBV7-2 with TRBJ2-7; 8 bases agree with TRBD1. Germline V gene sequence: CDR1 SGHTA, CDR2 FQGNSA. Trimming took 3 bases from V and 5 from J; bases not matched to a gene: 6. CDR3 length: 14 amino acids. The CDR3 nucleotides are TGTGCCAGCAGCTTTCGACAGGGGTCCCACGAGCAGTACTTC. Protein sequence: CASSFRQGSHEQYF.

This clone has more than one count but fewer than ten. V gene TRBV4-1 combines with J gene TRBJ2-2; 12 bases match TRBD1. The CDR3 is made up of 14 amino acids. The ends lost 8 bases at V and 7 bases at J; junction bases unmatched: 5. CDR1 and CDR2 from the germline V gene are MGHRA and YSYEKL. This chain's CDR3 is CASRDRGLSGELFF. Written as DNA, the CDR3 is TGCGCCAGCCGGGACAGGGGGCTTAGCGGGGAGCTGTTTTTT.

The chain joins TRBV3-1 (or the pseudogene TRBV3-2) to TRBJ1-2, with 10 bases fitting TRBD1. Germline V CDR1 and CDR2: LGHDT, YNNKEL (reference sequence). The CDR3 totals 13 residues. V dropped 3 bases and J dropped 6; count of bases not matched to a gene: 1. CDR3 nucleotide sequence: TGTGCCAGCAGCCAGGGGACAGGGGATGGCTACACCTTC. Translated: CASSQGTGDGYTF.

This chain joins TRBV27 and TRBJ2-7; 9 nucleotides agree with TRBD1. V dropped 7 bases and J dropped 0; count of bases not matched to a gene: 7. The CDR3 contains 15 residues. In germline, CDR1 is MNHEY, CDR2 SMNVEV (reference sequence). CDR3 sequence: CASKNRGRPSYEQYF. The CDR3 DNA sequence: TGTGCCAGCAAAAACAGGGGGCGTCCCTCCTACGAGCAGTACTTC.

J is TRBJ2-7 and V is TRBV18, with 7 bases aligning to TRBD1. The germline CDR1 and CDR2 sequences are KGHSH and LQKENI. The CDR3 loop spans 13 amino acids. V was clipped by 2 bases and J by 9 bases; unmatched bases: 7. Here the CDR3 DNA reads TGTGCCAGCTCACCAGGACAGGAAGGTGTGCAGTACTTC. This encodes CASSPGQEGVQYF.

The V call is TRBV4-1, the J call TRBJ2-7; D unclear. The CDR3 is 13 residues long. From germline, CDR1 is MGHRA and CDR2 YSYEKL. The ends were cut back, 2 bases at V and 2 bases at J, with 7 bases in the middle. The CDR3 DNA reads TGCGCCAGCAGCCAATTAACAGCCTACGAGCAGTACTTC. Translation gives CASSQLTAYEQYF.

This clone has just one count. CDR3 nucleotide sequence: TGTGCCAGCAGCTTAGAGCGCCGTAGCAATCAGCCCCAGCATTTT. It specifies CASSLERRSNQPQHF. The J gene is TRBJ1-5, the V gene TRBV7-8; no firm D call. The ends were cut back, 1 base at V and 0 bases at J, with 7 bases in the middle. CDR1 is SGHVS and CDR2 is FQNEAQ in the germline V gene. This CDR3 has 15 amino acids.

The chain links TRBV7-2 to TRBJ2-1, with unresolved D. CDR3 length: 13 residues. Trimming cost V 6 bases and J 4 bases, with 10 bases left between them. Per germline, CDR1 SGHTA and CDR2 FQGNSA. The CDR3 nucleotides read TGTGCCAGCAGGCTAACAGAGTACAATGAGCAGTTCTTC. The encoded protein is CASRLTEYNEQFF.